This passage covers 15 T cell receptor beta chains from one sample sequenced in a study of CDR3 diversity in severe acne. MiXCR was run by TCRdb on the PCR reads, yielding one entry per CDR3 protein. The sample holds almost 85,000 distinct CDR3 sequences, around 50% seen once. Sequencing was carried out using blood. The receptors were gathered from a male donor in good health, without acne.

This chain links TRBV29-1 with TRBJ1-1, with a weak D call TRBD1 (5 bases). The CDR3 runs 13 residues. V dropped 7 bases and J dropped 4 bases, with 16 bases sitting between them. CDR1 is SQVTM, CDR2 ANQGSEA, per germline. DNA of the CDR3: TGCAGCGGTTTCGACGAGAGGGGCACTGAAGCTTTCTTT. Protein sequence: CSGFDERGTEAFF.

This chain joins TRBV9 and TRBJ1-6; no definite D call. Germline CDR1 and CDR2: SGDLS and YYNGEE. Deletions cut 0 bases from V and 8 bases from J, with 9 bases between. The CDR3 sequence is 14 residues long. The CDR3: CASSVDSRDSPLHF. Written as DNA, the CDR3 is TGTGCCAGCAGCGTAGACAGTCGCGATTCACCCCTCCACTTT. The full variable domain, completed using reference TRBV9 and TRBJ1-6, is DSGVTQTPKHLITATGQRVTLRCSPRSGDLSVYWYQQSLDQGLQFLIQYYNGEERAKGNILERFSAQQFPDLHSELNLSSLELGDSALYFCASSVDSRDSPLHFGNGTRLTVT.

This clonotype has just a few counts. This chain links TRBV7-3 with TRBJ1-2; D gene ambiguous. Trimming left V 5 bases short and J 8 bases short, with 15 bases between. The CDR3 has 13 residues. Germline values: CDR1 SGHTA, CDR2 FQGTGA. The CDR3 DNA reads TGTGCCAGCAGCGCGAGGACGGAATGGGGCTACACCTTC. It yields the protein CASSARTEWGYTF.

This clonotype was seen many times. The rearrangement joins TRBV12-3 or TRBV12-4 to TRBJ1-5; 12 bases map to TRBD1. Germline trimming cut 1 base from V and 7 bases from J; bases unmatched to any gene: 5. The CDR3 has 16 amino acids. CDR3 residues: CASSLVPGQGAQPQHF. The CDR3, as DNA: TGTGCCAGCAGTTTAGTACCGGGACAGGGGGCACAGCCCCAGCATTTT.

The chain combines TRBV11-3 with TRBJ1-4; no reliable D call. Germline CDR1 and CDR2: SGHNT and YENEEA. V was clipped by 4 bases and J by 4 bases, with 13 bases between them. This CDR3 contains 15 residues. The CDR3 sequence: CASSYRQGLNEKLFF. For the CDR3, the DNA is TGTGCCAGCAGCTACAGACAAGGACTTAATGAAAAACTGTTTTTT.

This clonotype was picked up many times. The chain is built from TRBV2 and TRBJ1-6, with TRBD1 matching over 8 bases. The CDR3 extends over 15 amino acids. The germline CDR1 and CDR2 sequences are SNHLY and FYNNEI. Germline trimming cut 4 bases from V and 7 bases from J; bases unmatched to any gene: 6. The CDR3, as DNA: TGTGCCAGCAGTGGCTCGGGACAGGTCAATTCACCCCTCCACTTT. This translates into CASSGSGQVNSPLHF.

V and J are TRBV29-1 and TRBJ1-5, with unresolved D. The CDR3 is 13 residues long. V was cut by 4 bases and J by 4 bases, with 11 bases left in between. Germline V gene sequence: CDR1 SQVTM, CDR2 ANQGSEA. The CDR3 DNA follows: TGCAGCGTTGGCGAGCGGGTTAATCAGCCCCAGCATTTT. This gives the protein CSVGERVNQPQHF.

About this clonotype itself: The DNA is omitted, as the CDR3 cannot be located on it reliably, and the CDR3 follows TCRdb's listing. The V gene is TRBV6-6, the J gene TRBJ2-2; the D call of TRBD1 is as the table states it, not checked on the DNA. Germline V lookup: CDR1 MNHNY, CDR2 SVGAGI (reference sequence). The CDR3 length is 23 residues, termini included. CDR3 residues: CASSYSVGQGVLWLHLRFGELFF.

The chain combines TRBV6-2 or TRBV6-3 with TRBJ1-6; tentatively, D is TRBD1 (5 bases). Germline V lookup: CDR1 MNHEY, CDR2 SVGEGT. CDR3 length: 14 amino acids. V lost 7 bases, J lost 10 bases, and 17 bases lay in between. CDR3 sequence: CASTGGGTGSPLHF. CDR3 nucleotides: TGTGCCAGCACGGGCGGGGGAACCGGCTCACCCCTCCACTTT.

The V call is TRBV2, the J call TRBJ2-1, with 8 bases identical to TRBD1. The CDR3 has 15 amino acids. Trimming cost V 4 bases and J 4 bases; bases outside gene matches: 6. Germline assignment: CDR1 SNHLY and CDR2 FYNNEI. The CDR3 reads CASSGFTGGYNEQFF. The CDR3 nucleotides read TGTGCCAGCAGTGGTTTTACAGGGGGGTACAATGAGCAGTTCTTC.

J is TRBJ1-1 and V is TRBV29-1; 7 bases map to TRBD1. CDR3 length equals 13 residues. V dropped 8 bases and J dropped 3; count of bases not matched to a gene: 9. Germline V gene sequence: CDR1 SQVTM, CDR2 ANQGSEA. DNA for the CDR3: TGCAGCAGGACCGGGACAGCGGACACTGAAGCTTTCTTT. Protein product: CSRTGTADTEAFF.

This clonotype was counted at least ten times. The chain joins TRBV24-1 to TRBJ2-6; 8 positions match TRBD1. Per germline, CDR1 KGHDR and CDR2 SFDVKD. V was clipped by 4 bases and J by 5 bases; unmatched bases: 6. The CDR3 runs 16 residues. CDR3 region: CATSEPDRGRANVLTF. CDR3 in DNA: TGTGCCACCAGTGAACCCGACAGGGGTCGGGCCAACGTCCTGACTTTC.

The chain links TRBV7-6 to TRBJ1-6, with D unresolved. Germline V gene data show CDR1 as SGHVS and CDR2 as FNYEAQ. The CDR3 loop spans 14 amino acids. V gave up 5 bases and J gave up 7 bases, with 12 bases separating them. This chain's CDR3 is CASSPETRNSPLHF. CDR3 coding DNA: TGTGCCAGCAGCCCAGAGACAAGGAATTCACCCCTCCACTTT.

Only a few counts were recorded for this clonotype. This chain joins TRBV2 and TRBJ2-7, with a tentative D call TRBD1 (6 bases). There are 13 residues in the CDR3. V was clipped by 7 bases and J by 3 bases, with 13 bases between them. CDR1 is SNHLY, CDR2 FYNNEI, per germline. The CDR3 DNA follows: TGTGCCAGCACCCAACAGGGTATCTACGAGCAGTACTTC. Amino acid sequence: CASTQQGIYEQYF. Full variable domain (rest looked up from reference TRBV2 and TRBJ2-7): EPEVTQTPSHQVTQMGQEVILRCVPISNHLYFYWYRQILGQKVEFLVSFYNNEISEKSEIFDDQFSVERPDGSNFTLKIRSTKLEDSAMYFCASTQQGIYEQYFGPGTRLTVT.

This clonotype occurred many times. The chain employs TRBV6-5 and TRBJ1-2; a possible D gene is TRBD1 (5 bases). CDR3 size: 14 residues. V was cut by 2 bases and J by 8 bases, with 15 bases left in between. CDR1 MNHEY and CDR2 SVGAGI come from the germline V gene. The CDR3 sequence is CASSYGTDVQGYTF. CDR3 coding DNA: TGTGCCAGCAGTTACGGGACGGACGTCCAGGGCTACACCTTC.